The present T cell receptor (beta chain) was sequenced within a study of radiation and T cells in renal cell carcinoma. Study summary: Nephrectomy followed 15 Gy stereotactic body radiation by 4 weeks.

Method: immunoSEQ multiplex PCR; TCRdb's copy keeps in-frame clones and lacks some. The sample records 110,000 to 150,000 clones, approximately 90% being singletons. General observations from the study: Top tumor clonotypes rose in blood 2 weeks post-radiation, then contracted.

As for this clone: Its antigen is as yet unknown.

Noted time point: baseline pretreatment blood. Sample treatment: 15 Gy SBRT to primary tumor, nephrectomy 4 weeks later. V was trimmed by 11 bases and J by 1 base, leaving 17 bases between them. This CDR3 comprises 14 residues. Germline V gene sequence: CDR1 ENHRY, CDR2 SYGVKD. This chain uses TRBV10-3 with TRBJ1-1, with D maybe TRBD1 (6 bases). The sequences come from blood, collected from a patient whose treatment included radiotherapy and nephrectomy. This TCR derives from a woman aged 50 to 65 with renal cell carcinoma. The CDR3 protein is CAVDGGRGNTEAFF. The CDR3 DNA follows: TGTGCCGTCGACGGGGGGCGCGGGAACACTGAAGCTTTCTTT.